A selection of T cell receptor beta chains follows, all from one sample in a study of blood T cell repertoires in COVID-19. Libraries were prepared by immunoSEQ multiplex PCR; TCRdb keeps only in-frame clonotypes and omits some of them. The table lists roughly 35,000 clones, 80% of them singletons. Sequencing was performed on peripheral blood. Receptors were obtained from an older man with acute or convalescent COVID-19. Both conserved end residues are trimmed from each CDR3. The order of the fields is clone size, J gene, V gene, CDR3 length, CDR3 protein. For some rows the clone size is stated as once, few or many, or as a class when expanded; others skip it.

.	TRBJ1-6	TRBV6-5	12	ASTPAGRDSPLH
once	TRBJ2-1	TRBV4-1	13	ASSREGRDSDEQF
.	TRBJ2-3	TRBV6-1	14	ASSGGTSAGTDTQY
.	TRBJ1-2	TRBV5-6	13	ASSLEGAWRYGYT
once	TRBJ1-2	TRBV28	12	ASSFPQGYYGYT
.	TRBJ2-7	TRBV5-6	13	ASSSSGPLGGEQY
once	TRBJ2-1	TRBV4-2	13	ASSQGGSSYNEQF
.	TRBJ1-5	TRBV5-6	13	ASTTGTGRAQPQH
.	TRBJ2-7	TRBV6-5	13	ASSFGLAGTYEQY
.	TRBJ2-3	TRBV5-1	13	ASSFGGENTDTQY
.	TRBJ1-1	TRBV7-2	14	ASSFTGALMNTEAF
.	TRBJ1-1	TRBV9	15	ASSVGARGEGVTEAF
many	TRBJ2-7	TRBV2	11	AGTPGQTYEQY
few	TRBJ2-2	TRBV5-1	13	ASTAQGDATGELF
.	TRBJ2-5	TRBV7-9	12	ASSLRQPQETQY
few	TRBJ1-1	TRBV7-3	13	ASSPQGLGDTEAF
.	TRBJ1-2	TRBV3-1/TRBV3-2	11	ASSPAGNYGYT
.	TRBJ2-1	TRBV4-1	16	ASSQVDLGLASHNEQF
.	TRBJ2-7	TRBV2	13	ASRQDRGILLEQY
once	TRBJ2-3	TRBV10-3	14	AISEFRAGGTDTQY
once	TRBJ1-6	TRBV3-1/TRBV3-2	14	ASSQERGRRSSPLH
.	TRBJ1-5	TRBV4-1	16	ASSQPLRGKSGSQPQH
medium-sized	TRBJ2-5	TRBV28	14	ASSFLGGSVQETQY